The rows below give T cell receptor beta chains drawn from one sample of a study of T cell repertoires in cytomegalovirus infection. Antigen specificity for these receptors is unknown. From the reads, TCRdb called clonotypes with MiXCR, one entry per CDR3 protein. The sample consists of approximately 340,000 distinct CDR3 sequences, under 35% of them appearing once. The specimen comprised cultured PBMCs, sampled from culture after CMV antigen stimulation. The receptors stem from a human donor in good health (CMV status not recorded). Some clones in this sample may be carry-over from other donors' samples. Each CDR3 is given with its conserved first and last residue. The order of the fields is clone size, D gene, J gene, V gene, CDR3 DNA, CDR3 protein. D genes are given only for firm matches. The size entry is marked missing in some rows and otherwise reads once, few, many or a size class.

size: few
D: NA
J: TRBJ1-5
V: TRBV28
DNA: TGTGCCAGCAGTGCAATAATTCAGCCCCAGCATTTT
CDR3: CASSAIIQPQHF

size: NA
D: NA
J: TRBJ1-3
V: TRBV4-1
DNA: TGCGCCAGCAGCCAGCAAGCTTTCAACTCTGGAAACACCATATATTTT
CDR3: CASSQQAFNSGNTIYF

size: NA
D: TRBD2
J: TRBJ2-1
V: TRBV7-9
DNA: TGTGCCAGCAGCTTAAGGCCAGCGGGGGACTACAATGAGCAGTTCTTC
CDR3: CASSLRPAGDYNEQFF

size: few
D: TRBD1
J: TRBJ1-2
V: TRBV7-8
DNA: TGTGCCAGCAGCTCCCCCGGGACAGGGGACTATGGCTACACCTTC
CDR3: CASSSPGTGDYGYTF

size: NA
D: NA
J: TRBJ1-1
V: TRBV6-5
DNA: TGTGCCAGCAGCCTCCAGGTTAGAGGGTCTGAAGCTTTCTTT
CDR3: CASSLQVRGSEAFF

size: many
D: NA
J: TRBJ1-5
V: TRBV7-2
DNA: TGTGCCAGCAGCCTACTAGAGACCGAATCCTATAGCAATCAGCCCCAGCATTTT
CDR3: CASSLLETESYSNQPQHF

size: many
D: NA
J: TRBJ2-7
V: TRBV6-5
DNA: TGTGCCAGCAGTTACTCGGGTGTAGGGCTTGACTACGAGCAGTACTTC
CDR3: CASSYSGVGLDYEQYF

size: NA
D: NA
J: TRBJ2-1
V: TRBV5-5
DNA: TGTGCCAGCAGCTTGGGGGCCGGGTTTAGTAATGAGCAGTTCTTC
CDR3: CASSLGAGFSNEQFF

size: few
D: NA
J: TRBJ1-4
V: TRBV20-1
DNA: TGCAGTGCTAGAGGCCCGGTTGGGACTAATGAAAAACTGTTTTTT
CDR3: CSARGPVGTNEKLFF

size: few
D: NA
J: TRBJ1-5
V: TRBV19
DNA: TGTGCCAGTAGTACCGAGGGACTGACAAGCAATCAGCCCCAGCATTTT
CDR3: CASSTEGLTSNQPQHF

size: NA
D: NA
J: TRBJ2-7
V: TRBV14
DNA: TGTGCCAGCAGCCAAGATGGGGGGATACACTCCTACGAGCAGTACTTC
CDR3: CASSQDGGIHSYEQYF

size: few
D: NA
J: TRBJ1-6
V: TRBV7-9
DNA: TGTGCCAGCAGCTTAGCCAATGAGAATTCACCCCTCCACTTT
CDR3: CASSLANENSPLHF

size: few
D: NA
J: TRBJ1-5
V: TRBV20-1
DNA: TGCAGTGTGGTATCAGCAAATAGCAATCAGCCCCAGCATTTT
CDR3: CSVVSANSNQPQHF

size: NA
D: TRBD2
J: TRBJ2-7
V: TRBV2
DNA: TGTGCCAGCGGGGGTATGGGGGGGTACGAGCAGTACTTC
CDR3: CASGGMGGYEQYF

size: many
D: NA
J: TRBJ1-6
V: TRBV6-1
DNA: TGTGCCAGCAGTGAAGCAAGGCGGACAAATTCACCCCTCCACTTT
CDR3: CASSEARRTNSPLHF

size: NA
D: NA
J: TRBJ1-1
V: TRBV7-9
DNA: TGTGCCAGCAGCTTAATCCAGGGGAGGCCTGAAGCTTTCTTT
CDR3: CASSLIQGRPEAFF

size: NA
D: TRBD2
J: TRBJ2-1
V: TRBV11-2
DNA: TGTGCCAGCAGCTTAGGAACTAGCGGGAGGACCTTTAATGAGCAGTTCTTC
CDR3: CASSLGTSGRTFNEQFF

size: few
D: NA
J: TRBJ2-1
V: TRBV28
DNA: TGTGCCAGCAGTTTTAGGGAGCAGTTCTTC
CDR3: CASSFREQFF

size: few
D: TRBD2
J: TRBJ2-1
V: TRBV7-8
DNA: TGTGCCAGCAGCTTAGTTCGTCGCGGGAGGGGTCACGATGAGCAGTTCTTC
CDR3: CASSLVRRGRGHDEQFF

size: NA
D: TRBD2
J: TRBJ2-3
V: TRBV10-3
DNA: TGTGCCATCAGTGATCCTAGCGGGGGCACAGATACGCAGTATTTT
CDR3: CAISDPSGGTDTQYF

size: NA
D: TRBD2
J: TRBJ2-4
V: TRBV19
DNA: TGTGCCAGTAGTCCGGGACTAGCGGGAGGGATTGGCAAAAACATTCAGTACTTC
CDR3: CASSPGLAGGIGKNIQYF

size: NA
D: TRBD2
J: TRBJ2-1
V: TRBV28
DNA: TGTGCCAGCAGTCTTAATGGGTTTCGAGCGGGGACCCATGAGCAGTTCTTC
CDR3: CASSLNGFRAGTHEQFF

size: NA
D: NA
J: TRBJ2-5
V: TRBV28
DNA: TGTGCCAGCAGGCACGGGATTCAAGAGACCCAGTACTTC
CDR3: CASRHGIQETQYF

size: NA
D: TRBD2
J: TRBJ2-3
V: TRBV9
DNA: TGTGCCAGCAGCGTACGGCCAGGAACTAGCGGGACCACAGATACGCAGTATTTT
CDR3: CASSVRPGTSGTTDTQYF

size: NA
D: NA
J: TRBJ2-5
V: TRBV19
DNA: TGTGCCAGTAGTACCGCCAGGGACCCCAGGAGCCAGTACTTC
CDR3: CASSTARDPRSQYF

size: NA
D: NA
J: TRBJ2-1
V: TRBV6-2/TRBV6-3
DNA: TGTGCCAGCAGTTACACAACAGGAGGGTGGTTTAGGGATGAGCAGTTCTTC
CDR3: CASSYTTGGWFRDEQFF

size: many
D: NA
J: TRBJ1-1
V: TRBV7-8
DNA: TGTGCCAGCAGCTTCAAAGGTCCCATGAACACTGAAGCTTTCTTT
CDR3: CASSFKGPMNTEAFF

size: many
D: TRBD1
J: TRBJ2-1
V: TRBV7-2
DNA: TGTGCCAGCAGCTCAGGGGGCAATGAGCAGTTCTTC
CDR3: CASSSGGNEQFF

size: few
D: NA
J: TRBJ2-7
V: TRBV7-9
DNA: TGTGCCAGCAGCTCCCCTAGAGAATACGAGCAGTACTTC
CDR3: CASSSPREYEQYF

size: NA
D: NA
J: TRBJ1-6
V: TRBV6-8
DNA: TGTGCCAGCACCCCCGACAGGACTTTTAATTCACCCCACCACTTT
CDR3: CASTPDRTFNSPHHF

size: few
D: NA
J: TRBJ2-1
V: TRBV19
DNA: TGTGCCAGTATCGCGGACAGAGAGGGGAATGAGCAGTTCTTC
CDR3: CASIADREGNEQFF

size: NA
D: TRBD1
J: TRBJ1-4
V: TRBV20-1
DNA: TGCAGTGCTCTACCCGACAGGGATGAGGGTGAAAAACTGTTTTTT
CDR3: CSALPDRDEGEKLFF

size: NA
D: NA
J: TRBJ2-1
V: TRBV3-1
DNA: TGTGCCAGCAGCGAGGGGGGGGAGACATATCTCTTC
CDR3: CASSEGGETYLF

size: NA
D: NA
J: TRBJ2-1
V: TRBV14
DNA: TGTGCCAGCAGCCAAGAGGGAGCGGGACAATCTATGGATGAGCAGTTCTTC
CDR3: CASSQEGAGQSMDEQFF

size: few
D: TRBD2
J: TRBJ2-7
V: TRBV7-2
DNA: TGTGCCAGCAGCCGCCCAATTGGCAGCGGGAGGGCCGCGGAGCAGTACTTC
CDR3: CASSRPIGSGRAAEQYF

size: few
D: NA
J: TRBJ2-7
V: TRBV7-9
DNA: TGTGCCAGCAGCAGGCCCGGGGAGTACGAGCAGTACTTC
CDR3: CASSRPGEYEQYF

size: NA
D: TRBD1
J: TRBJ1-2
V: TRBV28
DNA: TGTGCCAGCAGTTTATTAGGACAGGGGGCGCTCGGCTACACCTTC
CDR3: CASSLLGQGALGYTF

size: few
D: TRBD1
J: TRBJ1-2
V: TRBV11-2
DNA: TGTGCCAGCAGCTTCGGGACAGAGGGCTACACCTTC
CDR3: CASSFGTEGYTF

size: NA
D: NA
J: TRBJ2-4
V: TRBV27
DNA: TGTGCCAGCAGTCCGGCAGGGGACATTCAGTACTTC
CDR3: CASSPAGDIQYF

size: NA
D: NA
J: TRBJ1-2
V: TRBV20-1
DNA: TGCAGTGCCGAGCCCCACGGACTTCACTATGGCTACACCTTC
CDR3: CSAEPHGLHYGYTF

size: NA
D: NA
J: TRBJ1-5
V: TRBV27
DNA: TGTGCCAGCAGTTTCCGCGGGGGGATTCAGCCCCAGCATTTT
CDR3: CASSFRGGIQPQHF

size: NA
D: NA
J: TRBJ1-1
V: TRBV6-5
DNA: TGTGCGTCTTGTGGGAACACTGAAGCTTTCTTT
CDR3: CASCGNTEAFF

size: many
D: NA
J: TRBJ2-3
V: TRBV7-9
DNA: TGTGCCAGCAGCCCCCGAACAGGGAGCACAGATACGCAGTATTTT
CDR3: CASSPRTGSTDTQYF

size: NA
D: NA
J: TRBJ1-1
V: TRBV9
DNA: TGTGCCAGCAGCGTAGACACCATGAACACTGAAGCTTTCTTT
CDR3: CASSVDTMNTEAFF

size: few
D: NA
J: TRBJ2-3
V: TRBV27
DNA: TGTGCCAGCAGTTCGCAACCCGGGCTCCCCGGAGATACGCAGTATTTT
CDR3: CASSSQPGLPGDTQYF

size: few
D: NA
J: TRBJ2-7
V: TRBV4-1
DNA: TGCGCCAGCAGCCAGAACTCTATAAAAGGATACGAGCAGTACTTC
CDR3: CASSQNSIKGYEQYF

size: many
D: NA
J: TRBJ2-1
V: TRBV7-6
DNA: TGTGCCAGCAGCTTAGCTAAAGCCAATGAGCAGTTCTTC
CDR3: CASSLAKANEQFF

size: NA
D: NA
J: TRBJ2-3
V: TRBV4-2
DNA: TGTGCCAGCAGCTCCCCGGCCACTCGGGCGGGCACAGATACGCAGTATTTT
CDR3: CASSSPATRAGTDTQYF

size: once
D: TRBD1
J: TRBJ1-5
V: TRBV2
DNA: TGTGCCAGCAGTCAGGATCAACAGGGGAGATATCAGCCCCAGCATTTT
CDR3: CASSQDQQGRYQPQHF

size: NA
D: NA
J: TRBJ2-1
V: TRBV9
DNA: TGTGCCAGCAGCCCCCAGACTATTGACAATGAGCAGTTCTTC
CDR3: CASSPQTIDNEQFF

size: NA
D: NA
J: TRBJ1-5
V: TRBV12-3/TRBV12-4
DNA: TGTGCCAGCAGTTTTACAGACGCCTCCAGTCAGCCCCAGCATTTT
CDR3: CASSFTDASSQPQHF

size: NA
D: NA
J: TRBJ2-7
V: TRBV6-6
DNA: TGTGCCAGCAGTTACCCATCAACTGGCGAGCAGTACTTC
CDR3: CASSYPSTGEQYF